Listed below are T cell receptor beta chains from one sample, sequenced in a study of beta chain features in type 1 diabetes. Profiling relied on immunoSEQ multiplex PCR, and the TCRdb table lists in-frame clones only, not all of them. Of around 140,000 clones in the sample, approximately 9.8% were seen once. The specimen sequenced was central memory CD4+ T cells from blood. The receptors originated from a woman in her thirties or forties in good health. Both conserved end residues are part of each CDR3. The order of the fields is D gene, J gene, V gene, clone size, CDR3 DNA, CDR3 protein. The D gene is left open where the match is weak. Clone size, where shown, is once, few, many, or a class for clones that have expanded.

TRBD1	TRBJ2-1	TRBV19	NA	TGTGCCAGTAATCACCCAGGGGACAGCTCCTACAATGAGCAGTTCTTC	CASNHPGDSSYNEQFF
TRBD1	TRBJ1-1	TRBV7-8	NA	TGTGCCAGCAGCGTCGGACAGGGGGGGACCACTGAAGCTTTCTTT	CASSVGQGGTTEAFF
NA	TRBJ2-5	TRBV7-8	NA	TGTGCCAGCAGCCTCTTGAGGGGGGGAGGACAAGAGACCCAGTACTTC	CASSLLRGGGQETQYF
NA	TRBJ1-5	TRBV19	NA	TGTGCCAGTAGTATATCCTCCTTACCCTATAGCAATCAGCCCCAGCATTTT	CASSISSLPYSNQPQHF
TRBD2	TRBJ2-5	TRBV2	few	TGTGCCAGCAGTGGGGCTAGCGGGGAGGAGACCCAGTACTTC	CASSGASGEETQYF
NA	TRBJ2-7	TRBV6-6	NA	TGTGCCAGCGAGTACCGGAGCGAGCAGTACTTC	CASEYRSEQYF
NA	TRBJ2-5	TRBV15	NA	TGTGCCACCAGCGGCAGGGATGGGGAGACCCAGTACTTC	CATSGRDGETQYF
TRBD2	TRBJ2-3	TRBV19	NA	TGTGCCAGTACTCCGGGAGGGTTTAGCACAGATACGCAGTATTTT	CASTPGGFSTDTQYF
TRBD1	TRBJ1-2	TRBV29-1	NA	TGCAGCGTCCAGGACAGGGGCTATGGCTACACCTTC	CSVQDRGYGYTF
NA	TRBJ2-3	TRBV6-6	NA	TGTGCCATCAGTGTGGGGGGAAACACAGATACGCAGTATTTT	CAISVGGNTDTQYF
TRBD1	TRBJ2-3	TRBV25-1	few	TGTGCCAGCACGGCACCGGGACAGGGGGGCACAGATACGCAGTATTTT	CASTAPGQGGTDTQYF
TRBD1	TRBJ2-7	TRBV29-1	NA	TGCAGCGTTAGCCTCGGACAGGGGGCTAGAAACGAGCAGTACTTC	CSVSLGQGARNEQYF
TRBD1	TRBJ1-2	TRBV7-9	few	TGTGCCAGCAGCCGGGACAGGGGCTTCTATGGCTACACCTTC	CASSRDRGFYGYTF
NA	TRBJ1-6	TRBV6-5	NA	TGTGCCAGTCAAAATTCACCCCTCCACTTT	CASQNSPLHF
NA	TRBJ2-5	TRBV4-3	few	TGCGCCAGCAGCCATGTGACAGCGGAGACCCAGTACTTC	CASSHVTAETQYF
NA	TRBJ2-2	TRBV5-6	few	TGTGCCAGCAGTAGAACGGGGTCCGCGAACACCGGGGAGCTGTTTTTT	CASSRTGSANTGELFF